This TCR beta chain derives from a study of blood T cell repertoires in COVID-19. About the study: T cells, B-cell-depleted T cells, or PBMCs provided the cDNA or gDNA that served as material.

The CDR3 length is 13 residues. With 1 base removed from V and 6 bases from J, the gap between germline ends came to 9 bases. CDR1 and CDR2 (germline): SGHTA, FQGNSA. Per the study methods: Reference gene primer amplification in the assay estimated nucleated cell counts. TCRdb's copy holds only in-frame clones and misses some; the assay was immunoSEQ multiplex PCR. D and trimming come from the DNA, and the V and J calls and clone size come from that table. The sample holds approximately 160,000 clones, over 90% seen once. One Seattle source followed patients from active infection through their disease course.

The rearrangement joins TRBV7-2 to TRBJ1-1; no firm D call. The receptor's source is a woman aged 55-70 years with COVID-19, enrolled during active disease. Sequenced: peripheral blood. CDR3 nucleotide sequence: TGTGCCAGCAGCTTAGGGGAGAGTTCTGAAGCTTTCTTT. Its protein is CASSLGESSEAFF.